The 4 T cell receptor beta chains in this list originate from one sample, sequenced in a study of T cell changes during pregnancy in multiple sclerosis. Only in-frame clones appear in the TCRdb table, and some are missing; sequencing was by immunoSEQ multiplex PCR. The data show roughly 40,000 clones, with 75% to 95% seen just once and 0.43% held by the top ten. The sequencing here drew on CD4+ T cells from peripheral blood mononuclear cells, taken in the third trimester of pregnancy. The origin of the receptors is a female donor with multiple sclerosis, enrolled in a pregnancy study.

The V gene is TRBV29-1, the J gene TRBJ2-7; 12 bases line up with TRBD2. J lost 4 bases, V lost 5 bases, and 6 bases had no gene match. The CDR3 spans 14 residues. Germline V gene sequence: CDR1 SQVTM, CDR2 ANQGSEA. CDR3 nucleotides: TGCAGCGTTTCCCCTCTAGCGGGAGGGTACGAGCAGTACTTC. Translation gives CSVSPLAGGYEQYF.

The chain combines TRBV28 with TRBJ1-4; D is unclear. This CDR3 is built from 14 residues. V shed 6 bases and J shed 8 bases, with 16 bases lying between them. CDR1 and CDR2 (germline): MDHEN, SYDVKM. The CDR3 DNA follows: TGTGCCAGCAGCCGCGAGGCCCTGCCCGAAAAACTGTTTTTT. This sequence encodes CASSREALPEKLFF. The complete variable domain, with remaining parts taken from reference TRBV28 and TRBJ1-4, reads DVKVTQSSRYLVKRTGEKVFLECVQDMDHENMFWYRQDPGLGLRLIYFSYDVKMKEKGDIPEGYSVSREKKERFSLILESASTNQTSMYLCASSREALPEKLFFGSGTQLSVL.

The V call is TRBV5-1, the J call TRBJ2-7; a weak D match, TRBD1 (6 bases). The CDR3 extends over 14 amino acids. Trimming took off 5 bases at V and 0 bases at J, with 12 bases between the two ends. Per the germline V gene, CDR1 is SGHRS and CDR2 is YFSETQ. The CDR3 here is CASRKTGSSYEQYF. The CDR3 nucleotides are TGCGCCAGCAGAAAGACAGGTAGCTCCTACGAGCAGTACTTC.

This sequence joins TRBV6-5 and TRBJ2-2, with 7 nucleotides matching TRBD2. V gave up 8 bases and J gave up 5 bases; unmatched junction bases: 8. CDR1 is MNHEY, CDR2 SVGAGI, per germline. There are 14 residues in the CDR3. This chain's CDR3 is CASGAGVRTGELFF. CDR3 DNA sequence: TGTGCCAGCGGGGCGGGAGTCAGGACCGGGGAGCTGTTTTTT.